Presented here are 17 T cell receptor beta chains from one specimen sequenced in a study of cytomegalovirus exposure and HLA in healthy donors (dated by TCRdb to about 2017). Libraries were built with the immunoSEQ multiplex PCR assay. TCRdb carries this immuneACCESS record with in-frame sequences only. Its versions omit some clonotypes, under half of them owing to an unresolved V gene in the studies checked, with the rest unexplained. In all, the sample holds 150,000 to 200,000 clones, and around 85% of those were seen once. The ten largest clonotypes hold over 2% of the sample. Sequencing used PBMCs. The receptor set was obtained from a man younger than 40 in good health and CMV-seropositive.

This clone is a singleton in its sample. The chain couples TRBV10-3 to TRBJ2-7; 9 bases line up with TRBD2. There are 14 residues in the CDR3. Trimming at V came to 3 bases and at J to 4 bases, leaving 4 bases not matched to a gene. Per germline, CDR1 ENHRY and CDR2 SYGVKD. This CDR3 reads CAISEGGGAYEQYF. Written as DNA, the CDR3 is TGTGCCATCAGTGAAGGCGGGGGGGCTTACGAGCAGTACTTC.

The CDR3 loop reads CASSIQGRAQYGYTF. CDR3 coding DNA: TGTGCCAGTAGTATACAGGGCAGGGCGCAGTATGGCTACACCTTC. The J gene is TRBJ1-2, the V gene TRBV19, with D perhaps matching TRBD1 (5 bases). Germline CDR1 reads LNHDA; CDR2 reads SQIVND (reference sequence). Trimming took off 2 bases at V and 5 bases at J, with 15 bases between the two ends. The CDR3 extends over 15 amino acids.

This sequence joins TRBV7-9 and TRBJ1-3; D uncertain. This CDR3 is built from 13 residues. V was pared by 1 base and J by 8 bases, with 9 bases between. Germline CDR1 SEHNR, CDR2 FQNEAQ (reference sequence). The CDR3 DNA reads as TGTGCCAGCAGCTTAGGCCCGGAGGACACCATATATTTT. Translated, it gives CASSLGPEDTIYF.

V gene TRBV27 combines with J gene TRBJ2-1, with D perhaps TRBD1 (6 bases). In germline, CDR1 is MNHEY, CDR2 SMNVEV (reference sequence). Trimming pared 5 bases from V and 0 bases from J, leaving 11 bases between. CDR3 length: 15 amino acids. As DNA, the CDR3 is TGTGCCAGCAGTCGGACAGACCCCTCCTACAATGAGCAGTTCTTC. Its translation: CASSRTDPSYNEQFF.

This chain connects TRBV5-6 to TRBJ1-1; D is unresolved. The CDR3 covers 15 residues. Germline V gives CDR1 SGHDT, CDR2 YYEEEE. Trimming left V 1 base short and J 6 bases short, with 16 bases between. CDR3 sequence (DNA): TGTGCCAGCAGCTTGTGGAGGCAGATCTGGGCTGAAGCTTTCTTT. This gives the protein CASSLWRQIWAEAFF.

The CDR3 sequence is CASSPGSSYEQYF. The CDR3 DNA sequence: TGTGCCAGCAGCCCCGGGTCCTCTTACGAGCAGTACTTC. The V and J genes are TRBV6-5 and TRBJ2-7; D gene ambiguous. The CDR3 is made up of 13 amino acids. Germline V lookup: CDR1 MNHEY, CDR2 SVGAGI. V lost 6 bases, J lost 4 bases, and 13 bases lay in between.

CDR3 in DNA: TGTGCCAGCAGCTTCTTCGGGGGGAGCACAGATACGCAGTATTTT. It is translated as CASSFFGGSTDTQYF. The J gene is TRBJ2-3, the V gene TRBV7-8, with 7 bases lining up with TRBD2. Germline trimming cut 3 bases from V and 0 bases from J; bases unmatched to any gene: 3. Germline CDR1 reads SGHVS; CDR2 reads FQNEAQ. This CDR3 is built from 15 residues.

The chain has TRBV5-1 and TRBJ2-3; a weak D match, TRBD1 (6 bases). The CDR3 sequence is 15 residues long. V dropped 2 bases and J dropped 0 bases, with 10 bases sitting between them. Germline CDR1 reads SGHRS; CDR2 reads YFSETQ. The CDR3 loop is CASSLPGQSTDTQYF. CDR3 in DNA: TGCGCCAGCAGCTTACCGGGACAAAGCACAGATACGCAGTATTTT.

J is TRBJ2-2 and V is TRBV30; the D is unclear. Germline loops: CDR1 GTSNPN, CDR2 SVGIG (reference sequence). Trimming took off 2 bases at V and 2 bases at J, with 6 bases between the two ends. The CDR3 contains 13 residues. CDR3 sequence (DNA): TGTGCCTGGAGTTGGCTTAACACCGGGGAGCTGTTTTTT. Protein sequence: CAWSWLNTGELFF.

The gene calls are TRBV5-6 and TRBJ2-7; maybe TRBD2 (5 bases). The ends were cut back, 6 bases at V and 4 bases at J, with 17 bases in the middle. Germline CDR1 and CDR2: SGHDT and YYEEEE. The CDR3 loop spans 14 amino acids. The CDR3 sequence is CASTLTGTEYEQYF. CDR3 nucleotide sequence: TGTGCCAGCACCCTGACGGGAACGGAATACGAGCAGTACTTC.

The chain links TRBV19 to TRBJ2-1; TRBD2 matches at 7 bases. V shed 10 bases, J shed 5 bases, and the junction held 14 bases outside the gene matches. Germline lookup yields CDR1 LNHDA and CDR2 SQIVND (reference sequence). The CDR3 extends over 15 amino acids. The chain's CDR3 is CATSRRGVPNNEQFF. The CDR3 bases are TGTGCCACCTCCCGACGGGGGGTTCCCAACAATGAGCAGTTCTTC. Filled out from reference TRBV19 and TRBJ2-1, the complete variable domain reads DGGITQSPKYLFRKEGQNVTLSCEQNLNHDAMYWYRQDPGQGLRLIYYSQIVNDFQKGDIAEGYSVSREKKESFPLTVTSAQKNPTAFYLCATSRRGVPNNEQFFGPGTRLTVL.

The V gene is TRBV7-9, the J gene TRBJ1-2; D gene ambiguous. The V gene's germline CDR1 is SEHNR and CDR2 FQNEAQ (reference sequence). V gave up 7 bases and J gave up 6 bases, with 21 bases separating them. This CDR3 contains 15 residues. Written as DNA, the CDR3 is TGTGCCAGCACCCTACTTGGGAGTAACCAAAATGGCTACACCTTC. Translation gives CASTLLGSNQNGYTF. Combining the CDR3 with reference TRBV7-9 and TRBJ1-2 gives the whole variable domain DTGVSQNPRHKITKRGQNVTFRCDPISEHNRLYWYRQTLGQGPEFLTYFQNEAQLEKSRLLSDRFSAERPKGSFSTLEIQRTEQGDSAMYLCASTLLGSNQNGYTFGSGTRLTVV.

The rearrangement links TRBV5-5 to TRBJ2-5; TRBD1 aligns across 9 bases. CDR3 length equals 17 residues. The V gene's germline CDR1 is SGHKS and CDR2 YYEKEE (reference sequence). V trimming: 2 bases; J trimming: 5 bases; junction bases outside the gene matches: 13. The CDR3 sequence is CASSLGSGTGIRETQYF. DNA of the CDR3: TGTGCCAGCAGCTTAGGTTCCGGGACAGGGATTAGGGAGACCCAGTACTTC.

The gene calls are TRBV7-9 and TRBJ1-3; D remains ambiguous. Germline loops: CDR1 SEHNR, CDR2 FQNEAQ (reference sequence). The CDR3 is 15 residues long. The germline V and J ends were trimmed by 7 bases and 0 bases, with 13 bases remaining between them. The DNA for the CDR3 is TGTGCCAGCACACAAACAGTGAACTCTGGAAACACCATATATTTT. Translation gives CASTQTVNSGNTIYF.

J is TRBJ1-1 and V is TRBV5-6; D possibly corresponds to TRBD1 (5 bases). This CDR3 comprises 12 residues. Looked up from germline, CDR1 is SGHDT and CDR2 is YYEEEE. V was trimmed by 1 base and J by 7 bases, leaving 8 bases between them. This CDR3 reads CASSLRRGEAFF. The CDR3 nucleotides are TGTGCCAGCAGCTTGCGAAGGGGTGAAGCTTTCTTT.

J is TRBJ2-7 and V is TRBV6-5, with TRBD1 as a possible D gene (5 bases). Germline-derived CDR1 and CDR2 are MNHEY and SVGAGI. Trimming cost V 5 bases and J 3 bases, with 11 bases left between them. This CDR3 has 13 residues. The CDR3, as DNA: TGTGCCAGCAGTAAGGACACCCACTACGAGCAGTACTTC. The encoded protein is CASSKDTHYEQYF.

The rearrangement uses TRBV5-4 and TRBJ2-2; the match to TRBD1 covers 10 bases. Germline V gives CDR1 SGHNT, CDR2 YYREEE (reference sequence). The CDR3 runs to 15 residues. J was trimmed by 5 bases and V by 4 bases; bases with no gene match: 5. CDR3 amino acids: CASSPQDRGTGELFF. CDR3 sequence (DNA): TGTGCCAGCAGCCCCCAGGACAGGGGGACCGGGGAGCTGTTTTTT.